A selection of T cell receptor beta chains follows, all from one sample in a study of naive and memory T cell subsets. A single record per CDR3 protein comes from TCRdb applying MiXCR to the UMI-ligation and nested PCR reads. The data show under 150,000 distinct CDR3 sequences, approximately 15% seen once. Sequencing was done on a sample of naive CD4+ T cells from blood. The receptor source for this set is a human donor in good health. Both conserved end residues are part of each CDR3. Fields, in order: CDR3 length, V gene, J gene, clone size, D gene, CDR3 protein, CDR3 DNA. D genes are given only for firm matches. The size of a clone is reported for some rows only, either as once, few or many, or as a class for expanded clones.

cdr3_length: 16; v_call: TRBV5-4; j_call: TRBJ2-3; clone_size: -; d_call: -; cdr3_aa: CASSRGPGGWTDTQYF; cdr3_nt: TGTGCCAGCAGCCGTGGACCGGGTGGATGGACAGATACGCAGTATTTT
cdr3_length: 13; v_call: TRBV12-3/TRBV12-4; j_call: TRBJ2-3; clone_size: -; d_call: -; cdr3_aa: CASSREGTDTQYF; cdr3_nt: TGTGCCAGCAGCCGCGAGGGGACAGATACGCAGTATTTT
cdr3_length: 15; v_call: TRBV7-3; j_call: TRBJ2-3; clone_size: few; d_call: -; cdr3_aa: CASSFQDTRTDTQYF; cdr3_nt: TGTGCCAGCAGCTTTCAGGACACTCGCACAGATACGCAGTATTTT
cdr3_length: 17; v_call: TRBV7-2; j_call: TRBJ2-3; clone_size: few; d_call: TRBD2; cdr3_aa: CASSSRLAGGSTDTQYF; cdr3_nt: TGTGCCAGCAGCTCACGTCTAGCGGGAGGGAGCACAGATACGCAGTATTTT
cdr3_length: 14; v_call: TRBV6-1; j_call: TRBJ1-2; clone_size: few; d_call: -; cdr3_aa: CASSARTTNYGYTF; cdr3_nt: TGTGCCAGCAGCGCACGGACAACTAACTATGGCTACACCTTC
cdr3_length: 18; v_call: TRBV7-9; j_call: TRBJ2-6; clone_size: few; d_call: -; cdr3_aa: CASSLVRGQLSGANVLTF; cdr3_nt: TGTGCCAGCAGCTTAGTCCGGGGACAACTCTCTGGGGCCAACGTCCTGACTTTC
cdr3_length: 12; v_call: TRBV28; j_call: TRBJ2-1; clone_size: -; d_call: -; cdr3_aa: CASSLLHRELVF; cdr3_nt: TGTGCCAGCAGTTTATTGCACAGGGAGCTGGTCTTC
cdr3_length: 14; v_call: TRBV12-3/TRBV12-4; j_call: TRBJ2-7; clone_size: -; d_call: TRBD2; cdr3_aa: CASCPPAGTYEQYF; cdr3_nt: TGTGCCAGCTGTCCGCCAGCGGGGACCTACGAGCAGTACTTC
cdr3_length: 15; v_call: TRBV5-1; j_call: TRBJ2-1; clone_size: few; d_call: -; cdr3_aa: CASSLIMTAYNEQFF; cdr3_nt: TGCGCCAGCAGCCTGATCATGACAGCTTACAATGAGCAGTTCTTC
cdr3_length: 16; v_call: TRBV14; j_call: TRBJ2-1; clone_size: -; d_call: -; cdr3_aa: CASSQEMGRSYNEQFF; cdr3_nt: TGTGCCAGCAGCCAAGAAATGGGTAGATCCTACAATGAGCAGTTCTTC
cdr3_length: 11; v_call: TRBV12-3/TRBV12-4; j_call: TRBJ2-7; clone_size: few; d_call: -; cdr3_aa: CASSLPSEQYF; cdr3_nt: TGTGCCAGCAGTCTCCCTTCCGAGCAGTACTTC
cdr3_length: 13; v_call: TRBV29-1; j_call: TRBJ2-1; clone_size: -; d_call: -; cdr3_aa: CSVEEGGRFEQFF; cdr3_nt: TGCAGCGTTGAAGAGGGCGGGCGGTTTGAGCAGTTCTTC
cdr3_length: 18; v_call: TRBV15; j_call: TRBJ2-3; clone_size: -; d_call: TRBD2; cdr3_aa: CATSRGKLAGGSTDTQYF; cdr3_nt: TGTGCCACCAGCAGAGGAAAATTAGCGGGAGGAAGCACAGATACGCAGTATTTT
cdr3_length: 15; v_call: TRBV29-1; j_call: TRBJ2-3; clone_size: few; d_call: TRBD2; cdr3_aa: CSVKLLAGGPDTQYF; cdr3_nt: TGCAGCGTGAAGTTACTAGCGGGAGGACCAGATACGCAGTATTTT
cdr3_length: 13; v_call: TRBV11-2; j_call: TRBJ2-2; clone_size: few; d_call: TRBD1; cdr3_aa: CASTATGFGELFF; cdr3_nt: TGTGCCAGCACCGCGACAGGGTTCGGGGAGCTGTTTTTT
cdr3_length: 14; v_call: TRBV5-1; j_call: TRBJ1-1; clone_size: -; d_call: -; cdr3_aa: CASSLGRGITEAFF; cdr3_nt: TGCGCCAGCAGCTTGGGCAGGGGTATCACTGAAGCTTTCTTT
cdr3_length: 15; v_call: TRBV6-5; j_call: TRBJ2-5; clone_size: -; d_call: -; cdr3_aa: CASSHNAVGEETQYF; cdr3_nt: TGTGCCAGCAGCCATAACGCGGTGGGGGAAGAGACCCAGTACTTC
cdr3_length: 15; v_call: TRBV7-2; j_call: TRBJ2-7; clone_size: few; d_call: TRBD1; cdr3_aa: CASSLSGTGNYEQYF; cdr3_nt: TGTGCCAGCAGCTTATCAGGGACAGGGAACTACGAGCAGTACTTC
cdr3_length: 13; v_call: TRBV12-5; j_call: TRBJ2-1; clone_size: -; d_call: TRBD1; cdr3_aa: CASGLDRGDEQFF; cdr3_nt: TGTGCTAGTGGTTTGGACAGGGGCGATGAGCAGTTCTTC
cdr3_length: 13; v_call: TRBV6-5; j_call: TRBJ2-7; clone_size: few; d_call: -; cdr3_aa: CASSYGRAYEQYF; cdr3_nt: TGTGCCAGCAGTTACGGACGGGCCTACGAGCAGTACTTC
cdr3_length: 15; v_call: TRBV20-1; j_call: TRBJ1-2; clone_size: -; d_call: TRBD1; cdr3_aa: CSASENRGLGYGYTF; cdr3_nt: TGCAGTGCTAGCGAAAACAGGGGGCTAGGCTATGGCTACACCTTC
cdr3_length: 14; v_call: TRBV12-3/TRBV12-4; j_call: TRBJ2-7; clone_size: -; d_call: TRBD2; cdr3_aa: CASSLDGRHLEQYF; cdr3_nt: TGTGCCAGCAGTTTAGACGGGAGGCATCTCGAGCAGTACTTC
cdr3_length: 12; v_call: TRBV7-2; j_call: TRBJ2-2; clone_size: -; d_call: -; cdr3_aa: CASTSMAGELFF; cdr3_nt: TGTGCCAGCACCTCGATGGCCGGGGAGCTGTTTTTT
cdr3_length: 14; v_call: TRBV5-1; j_call: TRBJ2-3; clone_size: -; d_call: -; cdr3_aa: CASSFMRDSTTQYF; cdr3_nt: TGCGCCAGCAGCTTTATGCGGGACTCCACCACGCAGTATTTT
cdr3_length: 15; v_call: TRBV11-2; j_call: TRBJ1-1; clone_size: -; d_call: TRBD1; cdr3_aa: CASSIHRGMNTEAFF; cdr3_nt: TGTGCCAGCAGCATTCACAGGGGAATGAACACTGAAGCTTTCTTT
cdr3_length: 15; v_call: TRBV20-1; j_call: TRBJ2-5; clone_size: few; d_call: -; cdr3_aa: CSARPGSGALVTQYF; cdr3_nt: TGCAGTGCTAGACCCGGGTCGGGGGCCCTTGTGACCCAGTACTTC
cdr3_length: 13; v_call: TRBV20-1; j_call: TRBJ1-1; clone_size: -; d_call: TRBD1; cdr3_aa: CSARDRGFTEAFF; cdr3_nt: TGCAGTGCCCGGGACAGGGGTTTCACTGAAGCTTTCTTT
cdr3_length: 17; v_call: TRBV27; j_call: TRBJ2-5; clone_size: few; d_call: TRBD2; cdr3_aa: CASSFGLAGGFQETQYF; cdr3_nt: TGTGCCAGCAGTTTCGGACTAGCGGGAGGTTTCCAAGAGACCCAGTACTTC
cdr3_length: 15; v_call: TRBV20-1; j_call: TRBJ1-1; clone_size: -; d_call: -; cdr3_aa: CSAEPRRVTNTEAFF; cdr3_nt: TGCAGTGCTGAGCCAAGGCGGGTGACGAACACTGAAGCTTTCTTT
cdr3_length: 15; v_call: TRBV7-2; j_call: TRBJ1-5; clone_size: -; d_call: TRBD1; cdr3_aa: CASSFNQQGGQPQHF; cdr3_nt: TGTGCCAGCAGCTTTAACCAACAGGGGGGTCAGCCCCAGCATTTT
cdr3_length: 15; v_call: TRBV18; j_call: TRBJ2-2; clone_size: -; d_call: -; cdr3_aa: CASSPTHTNTGELFF; cdr3_nt: TGTGCCAGCTCACCTACACATACGAACACCGGGGAGCTGTTTTTT
cdr3_length: 12; v_call: TRBV28; j_call: TRBJ1-5; clone_size: few; d_call: -; cdr3_aa: CASRGSNQPQHF; cdr3_nt: TGTGCCAGCAGAGGTAGCAATCAGCCCCAGCATTTT
cdr3_length: 12; v_call: TRBV5-6; j_call: TRBJ1-2; clone_size: -; d_call: -; cdr3_aa: CASSSQLYGYTF; cdr3_nt: TGTGCCAGCAGCTCCCAACTCTATGGCTACACCTTC
cdr3_length: 15; v_call: TRBV12-3/TRBV12-4; j_call: TRBJ1-1; clone_size: few; d_call: -; cdr3_aa: CASSPQTVVNTEAFF; cdr3_nt: TGTGCCAGCAGTCCGCAGACAGTGGTGAACACTGAAGCTTTCTTT
cdr3_length: 16; v_call: TRBV10-3; j_call: TRBJ1-1; clone_size: -; d_call: -; cdr3_aa: CAISVVKDTGATEAFF; cdr3_nt: TGTGCCATCAGTGTGGTAAAGGACACGGGAGCCACTGAAGCTTTCTTT
cdr3_length: 14; v_call: TRBV6-2/TRBV6-3; j_call: TRBJ2-2; clone_size: few; d_call: TRBD2; cdr3_aa: CASNRLAGTGELFF; cdr3_nt: TGTGCCAGCAATCGACTAGCGGGAACCGGGGAGCTGTTTTTT
cdr3_length: 15; v_call: TRBV11-2; j_call: TRBJ2-3; clone_size: many; d_call: TRBD2; cdr3_aa: CASSLDGLAQDTQYF; cdr3_nt: TGTGCCAGCAGCTTAGATGGACTAGCACAAGATACGCAGTATTTT
cdr3_length: 13; v_call: TRBV29-1; j_call: TRBJ1-1; clone_size: -; d_call: -; cdr3_aa: CSVEGRPDTEAFF; cdr3_nt: TGCAGCGTTGAAGGCAGGCCGGACACTGAAGCTTTCTTT
cdr3_length: 18; v_call: TRBV6-2/TRBV6-3; j_call: TRBJ2-3; clone_size: -; d_call: TRBD2; cdr3_aa: CASSYDTTSGIWADTQYF; cdr3_nt: TGTGCCAGCAGTTACGATACGACTAGCGGAATTTGGGCAGATACGCAGTATTTT
cdr3_length: 15; v_call: TRBV29-1; j_call: TRBJ2-7; clone_size: -; d_call: -; cdr3_aa: CSVDRGEGVTYEQYF; cdr3_nt: TGCAGCGTTGATCGCGGGGAAGGGGTTACCTACGAGCAGTACTTC